This TCR beta chain was identified during a study of blood T cell repertoires in COVID-19. How the authors handled the data: From reference gene primer amplification, estimates of nucleated cell counts were derived. Some clones are missing from TCRdb's copy, which holds only in-frame ones; the method was immunoSEQ multiplex PCR. That table supplies the V and J calls and clone size; D and trimming were determined from the DNA. In the table there are more than 13,000 clones, about 89% of which are singletons. V shed 5 bases, J shed 1 base, and the junction held 5 bases outside the gene matches. Germline CDR1 reads MDHEN; CDR2 reads SYDVKM. CDR3 length: 15 amino acids.

This sequence was found in a woman in her seventies in a cohort sampled during active or convalescent COVID-19. The chain is built from TRBV28 and TRBJ1-5, with TRBD1 matching over 7 bases. Sequenced material: peripheral blood. CDR3 sequence reads: CASSLGQLSNQPQHF. CDR3 nucleotides: TGTGCCAGCAGTCTGGGACAGCTAAGCAATCAGCCCCAGCATTTT.